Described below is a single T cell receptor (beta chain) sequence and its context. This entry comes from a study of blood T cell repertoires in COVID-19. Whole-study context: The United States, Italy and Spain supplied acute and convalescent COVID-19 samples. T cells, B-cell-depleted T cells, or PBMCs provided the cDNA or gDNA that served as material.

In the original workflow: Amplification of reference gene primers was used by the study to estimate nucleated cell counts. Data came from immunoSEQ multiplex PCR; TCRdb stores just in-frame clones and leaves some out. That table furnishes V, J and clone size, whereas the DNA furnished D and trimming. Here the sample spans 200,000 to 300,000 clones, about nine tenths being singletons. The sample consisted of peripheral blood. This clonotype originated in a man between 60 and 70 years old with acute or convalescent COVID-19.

The CDR3 region has the DNA TGTGCCAGCAGTCGAGTGACAGGGGGTGGCGAGCAGTACTTC. This gives the protein CASSRVTGGGEQYF. This chain uses TRBV7-9 with TRBJ2-7; 9 positions agree with TRBD1. The CDR3 covers 14 residues. Germline assignment: CDR1 SEHNR and CDR2 FQNEAQ (reference sequence). V was pared by 6 bases and J by 6 bases, with 9 bases of the junction left unmatched.